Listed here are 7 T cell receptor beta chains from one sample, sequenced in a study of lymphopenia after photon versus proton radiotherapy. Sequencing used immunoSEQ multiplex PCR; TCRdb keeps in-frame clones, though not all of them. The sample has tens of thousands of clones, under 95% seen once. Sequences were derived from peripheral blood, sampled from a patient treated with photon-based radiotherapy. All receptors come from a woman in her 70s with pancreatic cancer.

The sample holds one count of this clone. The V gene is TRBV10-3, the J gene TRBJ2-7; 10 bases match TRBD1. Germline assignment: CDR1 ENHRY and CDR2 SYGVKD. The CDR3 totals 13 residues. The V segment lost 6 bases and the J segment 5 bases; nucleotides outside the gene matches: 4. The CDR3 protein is CAISGTGVNEQYF. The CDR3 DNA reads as TGTGCCATCAGCGGGACAGGGGTGAACGAGCAGTACTTC.

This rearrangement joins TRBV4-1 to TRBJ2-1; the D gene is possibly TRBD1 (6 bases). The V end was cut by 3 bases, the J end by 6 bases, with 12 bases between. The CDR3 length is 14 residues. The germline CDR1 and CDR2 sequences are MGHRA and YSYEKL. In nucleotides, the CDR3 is TGCGCCAGCAGCCAGGCAGGGGAACGCAATGAGCAGTTCTTC. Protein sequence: CASSQAGERNEQFF.

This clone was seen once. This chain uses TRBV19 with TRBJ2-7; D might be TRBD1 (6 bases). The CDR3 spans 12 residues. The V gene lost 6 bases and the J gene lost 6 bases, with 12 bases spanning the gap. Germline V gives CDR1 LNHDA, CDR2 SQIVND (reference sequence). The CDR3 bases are TGTGCCAGTAGCGATACAGGGCGCGAGCAGTACTTC. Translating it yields CASSDTGREQYF.

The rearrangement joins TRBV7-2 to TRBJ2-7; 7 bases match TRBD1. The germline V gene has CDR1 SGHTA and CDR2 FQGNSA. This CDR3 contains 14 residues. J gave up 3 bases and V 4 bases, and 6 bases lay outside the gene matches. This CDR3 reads CASSSTRQGYEQYF. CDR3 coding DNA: TGTGCCAGCAGCTCCACCCGACAGGGCTACGAGCAGTACTTC.

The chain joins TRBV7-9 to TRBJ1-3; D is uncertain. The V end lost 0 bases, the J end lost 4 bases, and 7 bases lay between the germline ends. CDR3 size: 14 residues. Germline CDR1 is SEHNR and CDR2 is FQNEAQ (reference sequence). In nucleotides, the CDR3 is TGTGCCAGCAGCTTAGCAAGCCCAGGAAACACCATATATTTT. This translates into CASSLASPGNTIYF.

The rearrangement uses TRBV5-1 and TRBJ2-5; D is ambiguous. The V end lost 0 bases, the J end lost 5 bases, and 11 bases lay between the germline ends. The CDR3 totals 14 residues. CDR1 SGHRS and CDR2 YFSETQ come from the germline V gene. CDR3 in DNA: TGCGCCAGCAGCTTGGCCCCAGGTCGCGAGACCCAGTACTTC. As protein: CASSLAPGRETQYF.

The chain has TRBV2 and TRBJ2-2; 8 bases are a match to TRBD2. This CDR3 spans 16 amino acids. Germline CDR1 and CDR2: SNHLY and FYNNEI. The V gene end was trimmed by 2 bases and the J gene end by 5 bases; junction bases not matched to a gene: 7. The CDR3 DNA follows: TGTGCCAGCAGTGAAAATGGCGGCGGGGGGACCGGGGAGCTGTTTTTT. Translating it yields CASSENGGGGTGELFF.